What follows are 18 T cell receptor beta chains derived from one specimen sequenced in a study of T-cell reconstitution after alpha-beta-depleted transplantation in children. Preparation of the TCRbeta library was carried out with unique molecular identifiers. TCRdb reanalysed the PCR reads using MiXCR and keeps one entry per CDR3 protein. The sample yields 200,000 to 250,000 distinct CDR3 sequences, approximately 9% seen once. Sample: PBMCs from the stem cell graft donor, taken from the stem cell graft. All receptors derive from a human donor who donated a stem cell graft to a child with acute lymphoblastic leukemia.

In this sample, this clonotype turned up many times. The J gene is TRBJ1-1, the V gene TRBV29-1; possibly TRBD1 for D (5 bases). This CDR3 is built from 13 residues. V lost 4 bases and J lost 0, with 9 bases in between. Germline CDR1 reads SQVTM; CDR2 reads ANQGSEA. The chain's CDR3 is CSVGRGVNTEAFF. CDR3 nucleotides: TGCAGCGTTGGCCGGGGGGTGAACACTGAAGCTTTCTTT.

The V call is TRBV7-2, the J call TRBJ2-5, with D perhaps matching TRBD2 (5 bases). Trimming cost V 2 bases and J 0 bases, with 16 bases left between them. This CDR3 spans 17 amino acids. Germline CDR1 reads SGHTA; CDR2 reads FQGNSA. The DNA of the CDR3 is TGTGCCAGCAGCTTACGTCGGCTAGCTTCGTACCAAGAGACCCAGTACTTC. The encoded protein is CASSLRRLASYQETQYF.

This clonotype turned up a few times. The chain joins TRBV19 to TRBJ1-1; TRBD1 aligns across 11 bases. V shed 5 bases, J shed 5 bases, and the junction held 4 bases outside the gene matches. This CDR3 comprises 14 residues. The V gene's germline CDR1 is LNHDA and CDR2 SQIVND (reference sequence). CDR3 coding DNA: TGTGCCAGTAGTCGTGGACAGGGGGCTACTGAAGCTTTCTTT. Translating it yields CASSRGQGATEAFF.

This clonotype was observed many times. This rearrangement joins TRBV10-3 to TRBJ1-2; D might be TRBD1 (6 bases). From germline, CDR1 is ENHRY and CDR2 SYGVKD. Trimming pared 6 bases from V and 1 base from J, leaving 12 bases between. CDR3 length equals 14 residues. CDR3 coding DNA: TGTGCCATCAGGATAGCAGGGGTTAACTATGGCTACACCTTC. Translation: CAIRIAGVNYGYTF.

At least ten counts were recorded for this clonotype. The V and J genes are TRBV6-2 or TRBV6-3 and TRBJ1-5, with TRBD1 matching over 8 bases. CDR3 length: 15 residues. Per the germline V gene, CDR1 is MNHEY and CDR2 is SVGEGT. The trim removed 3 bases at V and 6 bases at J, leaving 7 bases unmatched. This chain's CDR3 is CASSYDRGASQPQHF. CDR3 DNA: TGTGCCAGCAGTTATGACAGGGGCGCAAGTCAGCCCCAGCATTTT.

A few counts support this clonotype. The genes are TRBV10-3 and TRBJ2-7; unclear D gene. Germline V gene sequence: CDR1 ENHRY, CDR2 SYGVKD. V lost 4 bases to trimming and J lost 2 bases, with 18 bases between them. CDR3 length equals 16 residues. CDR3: CAISAVGRPPTYEQYF. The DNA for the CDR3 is TGTGCCATCAGTGCGGTTGGCCGGCCCCCGACCTACGAGCAGTACTTC.

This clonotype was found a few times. CDR3 amino acids: CASSYSQGTAYSPLHF. DNA for the CDR3: TGTGCCAGCAGTTACTCTCAAGGGACAGCTTATTCACCCCTCCACTTT. The chain combines TRBV6-5 with TRBJ1-6; 7 positions agree with TRBD1. V gave up 0 bases and J gave up 8 bases; unmatched junction bases: 7. The germline gives CDR1 MNHEY, CDR2 SVGAGI. This CDR3 contains 16 residues.

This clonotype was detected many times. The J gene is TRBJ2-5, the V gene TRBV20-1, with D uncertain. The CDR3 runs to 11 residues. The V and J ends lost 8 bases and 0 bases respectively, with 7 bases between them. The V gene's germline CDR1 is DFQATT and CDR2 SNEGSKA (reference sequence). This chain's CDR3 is CSPRHQETQYF. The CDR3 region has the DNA TGCAGTCCCCGTCACCAAGAGACCCAGTACTTC.

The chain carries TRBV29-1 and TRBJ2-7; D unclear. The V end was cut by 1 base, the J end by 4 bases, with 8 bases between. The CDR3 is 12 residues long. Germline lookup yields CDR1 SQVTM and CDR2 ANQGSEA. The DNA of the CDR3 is TGCAGCGTTGAAGGGCGGCCGTACGAGCAGTACTTC. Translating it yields CSVEGRPYEQYF.

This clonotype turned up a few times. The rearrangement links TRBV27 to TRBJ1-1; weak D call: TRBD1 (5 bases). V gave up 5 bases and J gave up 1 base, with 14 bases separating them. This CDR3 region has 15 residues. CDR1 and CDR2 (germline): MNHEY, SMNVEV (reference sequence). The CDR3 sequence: CASSKWGTGNTEAFF. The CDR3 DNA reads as TGTGCCAGCAGTAAATGGGGGACGGGGAACACTGAAGCTTTCTTT.

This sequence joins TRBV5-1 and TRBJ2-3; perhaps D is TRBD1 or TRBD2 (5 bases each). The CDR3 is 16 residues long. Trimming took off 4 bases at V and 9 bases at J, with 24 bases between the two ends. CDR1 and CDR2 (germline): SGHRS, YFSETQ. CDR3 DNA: TGCGCCAGCAGCCTTGGCGAACCAGGAGCGAGGGGAACGCAGTATTTT. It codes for CASSLGEPGARGTQYF.

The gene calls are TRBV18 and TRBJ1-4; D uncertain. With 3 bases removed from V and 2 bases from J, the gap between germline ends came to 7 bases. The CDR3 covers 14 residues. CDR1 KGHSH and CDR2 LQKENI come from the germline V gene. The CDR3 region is CASSPSDTNEKLFF. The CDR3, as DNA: TGTGCCAGCTCACCGTCAGATACTAATGAAAAACTGTTTTTT.

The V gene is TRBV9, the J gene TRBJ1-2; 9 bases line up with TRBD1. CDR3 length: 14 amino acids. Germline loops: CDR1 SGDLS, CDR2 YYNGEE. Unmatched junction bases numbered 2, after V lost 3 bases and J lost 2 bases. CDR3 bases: TGTGCCAGCAGCGCCGGACAGGGGAACTATGGCTACACCTTC. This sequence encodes CASSAGQGNYGYTF.

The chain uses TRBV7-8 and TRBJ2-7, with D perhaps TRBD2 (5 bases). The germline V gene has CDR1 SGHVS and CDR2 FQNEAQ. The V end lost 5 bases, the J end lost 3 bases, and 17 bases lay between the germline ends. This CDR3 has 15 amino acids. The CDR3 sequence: CASSLRLSGNYEQYF. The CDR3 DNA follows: TGTGCCAGCAGCCTCCGCTTGAGCGGAAACTACGAGCAGTACTTC.

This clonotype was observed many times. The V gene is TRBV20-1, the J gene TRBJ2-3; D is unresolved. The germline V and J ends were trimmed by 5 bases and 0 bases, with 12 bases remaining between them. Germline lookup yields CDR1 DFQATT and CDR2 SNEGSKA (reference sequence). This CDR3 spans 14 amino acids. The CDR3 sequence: CSAVLSPSTDTQYF. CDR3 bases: TGCAGTGCTGTCCTTAGCCCTAGCACAGATACGCAGTATTTT.

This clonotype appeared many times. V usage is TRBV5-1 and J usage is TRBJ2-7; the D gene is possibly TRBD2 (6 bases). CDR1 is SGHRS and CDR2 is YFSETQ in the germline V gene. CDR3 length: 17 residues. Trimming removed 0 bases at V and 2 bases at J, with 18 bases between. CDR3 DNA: TGCGCCAGCAGCTTGGAAACCGGGGCGGGATACCCCTACGAGCAGTACTTC. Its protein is CASSLETGAGYPYEQYF.

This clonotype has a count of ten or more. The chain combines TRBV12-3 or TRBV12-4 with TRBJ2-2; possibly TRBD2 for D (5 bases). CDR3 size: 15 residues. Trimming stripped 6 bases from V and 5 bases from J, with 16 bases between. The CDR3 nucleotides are TGTGCCAGCAGCTCCCCACTAGGCGAAACCGGGGAGCTGTTTTTT. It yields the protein CASSSPLGETGELFF.

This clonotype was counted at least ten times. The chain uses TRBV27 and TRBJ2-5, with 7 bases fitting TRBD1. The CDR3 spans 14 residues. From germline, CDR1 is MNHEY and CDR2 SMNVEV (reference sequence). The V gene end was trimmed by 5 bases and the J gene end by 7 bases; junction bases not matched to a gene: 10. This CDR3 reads CASSTRQGVGTQYF. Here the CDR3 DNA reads TGTGCCAGCAGTACAAGACAGGGTGTGGGGACCCAGTACTTC.